A single sample is the source of the 15 T cell receptor beta chains below, sequenced in a study of blood T cell repertoires in COVID-19. Using immunoSEQ multiplex PCR, the repertoire was profiled, and TCRdb retains in-frame clones only, with some absent. The data show some 90,000 clones, around 90% seen once. The specimen was peripheral blood. Receptors originate from a man aged 45 to 65 with COVID-19, enrolled during active disease.

This chain connects TRBV30 to TRBJ2-1, with 10 bases aligning to TRBD1. V was pared by 2 bases and J by 8 bases, with 6 bases of the junction left unmatched. This CDR3 spans 14 amino acids. Looked up from germline, CDR1 is GTSNPN and CDR2 is SVGIG (reference sequence). The DNA of the CDR3 is TGTGCCTGGAGTTACGACAGGGGGCGGGATGAGCAGTTCTTC. This sequence encodes CAWSYDRGRDEQFF.

The J gene is TRBJ1-2, the V gene TRBV9; 9 bases match TRBD1. Unmatched junction bases numbered 9, after V lost 4 bases and J lost 5 bases. Germline CDR1 reads SGDLS; CDR2 reads YYNGEE. The CDR3 has 15 amino acids. CDR3 coding DNA: TGTGCCAGCAGCTTAACAGGGGGCGCGCTATATGGCTACACCTTC. As protein: CASSLTGGALYGYTF.

This clone appeared a single time. This chain uses TRBV19 with TRBJ2-5; 9 bases fit TRBD2. This CDR3 is 16 amino acids long. Germline CDR1 LNHDA, CDR2 SQIVND (reference sequence). The V gene end was trimmed by 3 bases and the J gene end by 2 bases; junction bases not matched to a gene: 7. CDR3 sequence: CASSISGGRGQETQYF. In nucleotides, the CDR3 is TGTGCCAGTAGTATTAGCGGGGGCCGAGGACAAGAGACCCAGTACTTC.

This chain joins TRBV7-2 and TRBJ1-6; possibly TRBD1 for D (6 bases). The ends were cut back, 3 bases at V and 10 bases at J, with 16 bases in the middle. The length of the CDR3 is 15 residues. Germline V lookup: CDR1 SGHTA, CDR2 FQGNSA. CDR3 loop: CASSFPQGLHSPLHF. In DNA, the CDR3 is TGTGCCAGCAGCTTTCCACAGGGTCTGCACTCACCCCTCCACTTT.

This clone has only a few counts. The rearrangement joins TRBV7-9 to TRBJ1-2, with 9 nucleotides matching TRBD1. CDR1 is SEHNR and CDR2 is FQNEAQ in the germline V gene (reference sequence). V shed 6 bases, J shed 0 bases, and the junction held 5 bases outside the gene matches. The length of the CDR3 is 15 residues. CDR3 amino acids: CASSFTGGSNYGYTF. CDR3 coding DNA: TGTGCCAGCAGTTTCACAGGGGGCTCTAACTATGGCTACACCTTC.

This chain joins TRBV4-1 and TRBJ2-1; 7 bases are a match to TRBD2. V gave up 2 bases and J gave up 4 bases; unmatched junction bases: 8. The germline CDR1 and CDR2 sequences are MGHRA and YSYEKL. The CDR3 is made up of 16 amino acids. CDR3 residues: CASSQLLAVFYNEQFF. The CDR3 nucleotides read TGCGCCAGCAGCCAACTCCTAGCGGTCTTTTACAATGAGCAGTTCTTC.

The chain couples TRBV5-1 to TRBJ1-1, with D uncertain. V was clipped by 0 bases and J by 0 bases, with 6 bases between them. The CDR3 is 14 amino acids. Germline V lookup: CDR1 SGHRS, CDR2 YFSETQ. CDR3 in DNA: TGCGCCAGCAGCTTGGCGGTGGTGAACACTGAAGCTTTCTTT. Protein sequence: CASSLAVVNTEAFF.

The chain is built from TRBV7-2 and TRBJ1-5; D is possibly TRBD1 (6 bases). The CDR3 has 17 residues. Germline V gives CDR1 SGHTA, CDR2 FQGNSA. Trimming stripped 1 base from V and 6 bases from J, with 19 bases between. As DNA, the CDR3 is TGTGCCAGCAGCTTAGGGGGGGGGCAGGGCAGCGTTCAGCCCCAGCATTTT. It encodes CASSLGGGQGSVQPQHF.

The chain couples TRBV12-3 or TRBV12-4 to TRBJ1-2; D gene uncertain. This CDR3 comprises 12 residues. V was clipped by 4 bases and J by 1 base, with 4 bases between them. The CDR3 protein is CASSSNNYGYTF. CDR3 nucleotides: TGTGCCAGCAGTTCAAATAACTATGGCTACACCTTC.

This chain connects TRBV5-4 to TRBJ2-4, with a possible D match to TRBD1 (5 bases). V lost 0 bases, J lost 2 bases, and 9 bases lay in between. Germline CDR1 SGHNT, CDR2 YYREEE (reference sequence). The CDR3 loop spans 15 amino acids. This CDR3 reads CASSLGSDTKNIQYF. The CDR3 DNA reads as TGTGCCAGCAGCTTGGGTTCGGACACCAAAAACATTCAGTACTTC.

V gene TRBV28 combines with J gene TRBJ1-6, with 9 positions matching TRBD1. J lost 9 bases, V lost 4 bases, and 7 bases had no gene match. This CDR3 is built from 15 residues. CDR1 is MDHEN, CDR2 SYDVKM, per germline. The CDR3 coding sequence is TGTGCCAGCAGTTCAACCGGGACAGGGAGTTCACCCCTCCACTTT. This gives the protein CASSSTGTGSSPLHF.

The chain uses TRBV4-1 and TRBJ1-1; no clear D gene. V lost 1 base, J lost 3 bases, and 6 bases lay in between. CDR1 and CDR2 (germline): MGHRA, YSYEKL. CDR3 length: 13 residues. CDR3 nucleotides: TGCGCCAGCAGCCAAGTCGGGTACACTGAAGCTTTCTTT. Its translation is CASSQVGYTEAFF.

This clone is a singleton in its sample. The rearrangement joins TRBV18 to TRBJ2-7; tentative D call: TRBD2 (5 bases). Looked up from germline, CDR1 is KGHSH and CDR2 is LQKENI. There are 13 residues in the CDR3. Trimming shortened V by 5 bases and J by 4 bases, and 12 bases separated the two germline ends. CDR3 DNA: TGTGCCAGCTCATCAACTAGGTCGTACGAGCAGTACTTC. Translation: CASSSTRSYEQYF. Together with reference TRBV18 and TRBJ2-7, the CDR3 gives the full variable domain: NAGVMQNPRHLVRRRGQEARLRCSPMKGHSHVYWYRQLPEEGLKFMVYLQKENIIDESGMPKERFSAEFPKEGPSILRIQQVVRGDSAAYFCASSSTRSYEQYFGPGTRLTVT.

The chain employs TRBV7-2 and TRBJ1-2, with 9 nucleotides matching TRBD1. Germline assignment: CDR1 SGHTA and CDR2 FQGNSA. After removal of 2 bases from V and 4 bases from J, the junction contained 8 bases not matched to a gene. This CDR3 is 16 amino acids long. The CDR3 reads CASSLTVGQGSYGYTF. CDR3 in DNA: TGTGCCAGCAGCTTAACGGTTGGACAGGGGTCCTATGGCTACACCTTC.

This clone appeared once. V and J are TRBV6-2 or TRBV6-3 and TRBJ2-5; D possibly corresponds to TRBD2 (6 bases). This CDR3 has 17 amino acids. Trimming took 4 bases from V and 2 from J, leaving 20 bases between them. Germline CDR1 MNHEY, CDR2 SVGEGT. The CDR3: CASSFLRDSTIQETQYF. As DNA, the CDR3 is TGTGCCAGCAGTTTCCTCCGGGACTCGACTATTCAAGAGACCCAGTACTTC.